A selection of T cell receptor beta chains follows, all from one sample in a study of vaccination effects on CD4 cells after COVID-19. No antigen has been identified for these receptors. Data came from immunoSEQ multiplex PCR; TCRdb stores just in-frame clones and leaves some out. The data hold around 20,000 clones, with 70% to 80% observed a single time. The sequencing here drew on CD4+ T cells from PBMCs cultured with HCoV-229E spike peptides, taken after COVID-19 vaccination. Every receptor here comes from a human donor who received a COVID-19 vaccine. Both conserved end residues are trimmed from each CDR3. The order of the fields is D gene, V gene, CDR3 protein. A D gene is named only where the DNA matches it firmly.

D: TRBD1
V: TRBV15
CDR3: ATSRPGQGRDTQY

D: TRBD2
V: TRBV7-2
CDR3: ASSFGTSGGLKGYNEQF

D: TRBD1
V: TRBV7-8
CDR3: ASSLTGGQGYT

D: TRBD1
V: TRBV19
CDR3: ASSISGGLNEKLF

D: NA
V: TRBV21-1
CDR3: ARNLQGDFNADTQY

D: NA
V: TRBV7-9
CDR3: ASSSGSGEQF

D: NA
V: TRBV3-1/TRBV3-2
CDR3: ASGQETQY

D: NA
V: TRBV3-1/TRBV3-2
CDR3: ASSQDSQGSGYT

D: TRBD2
V: TRBV9
CDR3: ASSAVAGGGLEQY

D: TRBD1
V: TRBV27
CDR3: ASSNRGGSGYT

D: NA
V: TRBV7-9
CDR3: ASKRTDNEQF

D: NA
V: TRBV4-1
CDR3: ASSHRPGNPYEQY

D: TRBD2
V: TRBV3-1/TRBV3-2
CDR3: ASTPAGASYNEQF

D: TRBD2
V: TRBV4-1
CDR3: ASSQEYGTSGGGL

D: NA
V: TRBV7-8
CDR3: ASSTVQGQTNYGYT

D: NA
V: TRBV6-5
CDR3: ASSSTGNYGYT

D: NA
V: TRBV15
CDR3: ATSPPQGNTEAF

D: NA
V: TRBV4-2
CDR3: ASSQVGSGGDEKLF

D: NA
V: TRBV19
CDR3: ASSMRGPTGELF

D: TRBD2
V: TRBV2
CDR3: ASRPGLAISGANVLT

D: NA
V: TRBV11-2
CDR3: ASSLFGGSYGYT

D: TRBD1
V: TRBV11-1
CDR3: ASLTQGAGDTQY

D: NA
V: TRBV18
CDR3: ASSPRTGEKLF

D: NA
V: TRBV27
CDR3: ASSSEGTPETQY

D: NA
V: TRBV29-1
CDR3: SVNGGLNTEAF

D: NA
V: TRBV4-1
CDR3: ASSQARGSSGNTIY

D: NA
V: TRBV4-1
CDR3: ASSREPGSPSGNTIY

D: TRBD2
V: TRBV12-5
CDR3: ASQREFTDTQY

D: NA
V: TRBV29-1
CDR3: SVLVDGTPSSNQPQH

D: NA
V: TRBV12-5
CDR3: ASRAVTSTDTQY

D: NA
V: TRBV7-9
CDR3: ASRPANRLGQY

D: TRBD1
V: TRBV11-3
CDR3: ASSLGRGQGASEAF

D: NA
V: TRBV27
CDR3: ASSRGNTGELF